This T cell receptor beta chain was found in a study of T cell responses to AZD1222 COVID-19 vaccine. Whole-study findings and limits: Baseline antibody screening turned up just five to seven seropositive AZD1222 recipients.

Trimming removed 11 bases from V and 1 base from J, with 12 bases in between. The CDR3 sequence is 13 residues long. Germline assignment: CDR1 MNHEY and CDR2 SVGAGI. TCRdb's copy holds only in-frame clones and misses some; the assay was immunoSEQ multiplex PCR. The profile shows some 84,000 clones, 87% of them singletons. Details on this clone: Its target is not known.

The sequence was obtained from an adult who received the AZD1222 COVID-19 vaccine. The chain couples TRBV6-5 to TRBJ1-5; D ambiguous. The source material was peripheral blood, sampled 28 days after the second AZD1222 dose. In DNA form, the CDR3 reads TGTGCCGGACGGGCCTTCAGCAATCAGCCCCAGCATTTT. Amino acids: CAGRAFSNQPQHF.